What follows are 28 T cell receptor beta chains derived from one specimen sequenced in a study of spatial heterogeneity in lung cancer. Sample time point: sample taken at primary tumor resection. TCRdb ran MiXCR on the 5' RACE reads and lists one entry per CDR3 protein. The sample lists some 6,000 distinct CDR3 sequences, about 12% seen once, with approximately 17% in the top ten. The sample consisted of lung tissue, taken at surgery. These receptors were obtained from a human donor with early-stage non-small cell lung cancer.

Points on this clonotype: Little can be read into the size of this beta chain, an off-target read in a library designed for alpha chains. The chain joins TRBV5-1 to TRBJ2-3, with a weak D call TRBD2 (5 bases). This CDR3 is 14 amino acids long. Germline CDR1 SGHRS, CDR2 YFSETQ. V shed 4 bases and J shed 2 bases, with 11 bases lying between them. CDR3 region: CASSLAGPTDTQYF. The CDR3 coding sequence is TGCGCCAGCAGCCTAGCAGGTCCCACAGATACGCAGTATTTT.

This clonotype occurred many times. This beta chain slipped into a library made for alpha chains as a stray read, so its size is not meaningful. The rearrangement joins TRBV2 to TRBJ1-1; 9 positions match TRBD1. Germline values: CDR1 SNHLY, CDR2 FYNNEI. The CDR3 extends over 17 amino acids. V shed 4 bases, J shed 0 bases, and the junction held 9 bases outside the gene matches. The CDR3 here is CASSGDREAYMNTEAFF. The CDR3 bases are TGTGCCAGCAGTGGGGACAGGGAAGCCTACATGAACACTGAAGCTTTCTTT.

This clonotype was observed a handful of times. Little can be read into the size of this beta chain, an off-target read in a library designed for alpha chains. The V and J genes are TRBV6-5 and TRBJ1-2; D might be TRBD1 (5 bases). Trimming stripped 6 bases from V and 0 bases from J, with 11 bases between. Germline assignment: CDR1 MNHEY and CDR2 SVGAGI. The CDR3 runs 14 residues. In DNA, the CDR3 is TGTGCCAGCAGCCTCAGGGATTCTAACTATGGCTACACCTTC. Its protein product is CASSLRDSNYGYTF.

In its sample, this clonotype was seen many times. The library was designed around alpha chains, so this beta chain is a stray read whose abundance carries little weight. The CDR3 sequence: CASSPLRDRGPIGANVLTF. The CDR3 bases are TGTGCCAGCAGTCCCTTGCGGGACAGGGGGCCGATTGGGGCCAACGTCCTGACTTTC. The V gene is TRBV27, the J gene TRBJ2-6; 12 bases match TRBD1. The CDR3 length is 19 residues. Germline assignment: CDR1 MNHEY and CDR2 SMNVEV (reference sequence). The V and J ends lost 5 bases and 3 bases, in that order; junction bases with no gene match: 11.

A word on this clonotype: Little can be read into the size of this beta chain, an off-target read in a library designed for alpha chains. The chain has TRBV9 and TRBJ2-7; 8 bases line up with TRBD1. The CDR3 covers 16 residues. The V segment lost 0 bases and the J segment 4 bases; nucleotides outside the gene matches: 9. CDR1 and CDR2 from the germline V gene are SGDLS and YYNGEE. In nucleotides, the CDR3 is TGTGCCAGCAGCGTAGGGGGACAGGCCTCGAGGTACGAGCAGTACTTC. It is translated as CASSVGGQASRYEQYF.

By sample share, this clonotype is medium-sized. The library was prepared for alpha chains; this beta chain is a stray read, so its frequency means little. J is TRBJ2-3 and V is TRBV7-2, with D possibly being TRBD1 (6 bases). The CDR3 is 15 amino acids. The V end lost 2 bases, the J end lost 2 bases, and 11 bases lay between the germline ends. Germline values: CDR1 SGHTA, CDR2 FQGNSA. CDR3 sequence: CASSLQGISTDTQYF. CDR3 DNA sequence: TGTGCCAGCAGCTTACAGGGGATTTCCACAGATACGCAGTATTTT. Looking up the rest from reference TRBV7-2 and TRBJ2-3 gives the full variable domain: GAGVSQSPSNKVTEKGKDVELRCDPISGHTALYWYRQSLGQGLEFLIYFQGNSAPDKSGLPSDRFSAERTGGSVSTLTIQRTQQEDSAVYLCASSLQGISTDTQYFGPGTRLTVL.

This clonotype was picked up many times. This beta chain is a stray sequence in a library constructed for alpha chains; its clone size is not meaningful. Here the CDR3 reads CASVGGATEAFF. CDR3 coding DNA: TGTGCCAGCGTCGGGGGGGCGACTGAAGCTTTCTTT. The rearrangement joins TRBV27 to TRBJ1-1, with a tentative D call TRBD1 (6 bases). The germline V and J ends were trimmed by 8 bases and 5 bases, with 12 bases remaining between them. There are 12 residues in the CDR3. The germline V gene encodes CDR1 MNHEY and CDR2 SMNVEV (reference sequence).

On this clonotype: The library was designed around alpha chains, so this beta chain is a stray read whose abundance carries little weight. This sequence joins TRBV28 and TRBJ2-7, with no clear D. The CDR3 runs 12 residues. Germline V gene data show CDR1 as MDHEN and CDR2 as SYDVKM. Trimming removed 3 bases from V and 5 bases from J, with 8 bases in between. CDR3 loop: CASSFLPHEQYF. The CDR3, as DNA: TGTGCCAGCAGTTTTCTGCCCCACGAGCAGTACTTC.

In regard to this clonotype: A library made for alpha chains picked up this beta chain off target, so its size means little. This chain uses TRBV12-3 or TRBV12-4 with TRBJ2-1; 15 bases align to TRBD2. The CDR3 spans 16 residues. The J segment lost 9 bases and the V segment lost 6 bases, leaving 9 bases of the junction unmatched. Here the CDR3 DNA reads TGTGCCAGCAGAAGGCCGGGACTAGCGGGGGGAGGTGAGCAGTTCTTC. Encoded protein: CASRRPGLAGGGEQFF.

This clonotype is judged large. Because the library targeted alpha chains, this beta chain is an off-target read whose size means little. The chain employs TRBV4-2 and TRBJ2-7; a weak D match, TRBD1 (6 bases). The CDR3 runs 16 residues. V lost 1 base to trimming and J lost 3 bases, with 16 bases between them. The germline V gene has CDR1 LGHNA and CDR2 YNFKEQ. The CDR3 bases are TGTGCCAGCAGCCAAGGGGACACAATCCCCGACTACGAGCAGTACTTC. Encoded protein: CASSQGDTIPDYEQYF.

This clonotype is judged medium-sized. This beta chain appears as a stray read in a library generated for alpha chains; its size is not informative. CDR3 nucleotide sequence: TGCAGTGCTAGAGATTTGGCTAGCGGGAGTATCGGGGAGACCCAGTACTTC. As protein: CSARDLASGSIGETQYF. V is TRBV20-1 and J is TRBJ2-5, with 10 bases lining up with TRBD2. V was pared by 0 bases and J by 5 bases, with 12 bases of the junction left unmatched. Germline V CDR1 and CDR2: DFQATT, SNEGSKA (reference sequence). This CDR3 contains 17 residues.

As concerns this clonotype: Being off target in a library aimed at alpha chains, this beta chain has a size of little meaning. CDR3 amino acids: CASSRGQSGSGYTF. Written as DNA, the CDR3 is TGTGCCAGCAGCCGAGGACAGAGTGGTTCTGGCTACACCTTC. The chain combines TRBV6-1 with TRBJ1-2, with D maybe TRBD1 (6 bases). Trimming took 6 bases from V and 7 from J, leaving 18 bases between them. The CDR3 extends over 14 amino acids. CDR1 MNHNS and CDR2 SASEGT come from the germline V gene.

This clonotype came up a few times. This beta chain turned up in a library designed for alpha chains; as an off-target read, its abundance says little. The V gene is TRBV6-2 or TRBV6-3, the J gene TRBJ2-2, with D possibly being TRBD2 (6 bases). From germline, CDR1 is MNHEY and CDR2 SVGEGT. The CDR3 is 16 amino acids. Trimming left V 3 bases short and J 0 bases short, with 11 bases between. CDR3: CASSYSLAPNTGELFF. The CDR3 bases are TGTGCCAGCAGTTATAGCCTAGCGCCGAACACCGGGGAGCTGTTTTTT.

This clonotype appeared many times. This beta chain is a stray sequence in a library constructed for alpha chains; its clone size is not meaningful. The J gene is TRBJ1-6, the V gene TRBV7-2, with D uncertain. Germline V gene sequence: CDR1 SGHTA, CDR2 FQGNSA. This CDR3 is built from 13 residues. V shed 5 bases and J shed 10 bases, with 12 bases lying between them. The CDR3 protein is CASSTGGGSPLHF. In DNA, the CDR3 is TGTGCCAGCAGCACCGGCGGCGGGTCACCCCTCCACTTT. Full variable domain (rest looked up from reference TRBV7-2 and TRBJ1-6): GAGVSQSPSNKVTEKGKDVELRCDPISGHTALYWYRQSLGQGLEFLIYFQGNSAPDKSGLPSDRFSAERTGGSVSTLTIQRTQQEDSAVYLCASSTGGGSPLHFGNGTRLTVT.

Relative to its sample, this clonotype is medium-sized (0.01 to 0.1%). This beta chain is a stray read from a library made for alpha chains; its abundance is not meaningful. The chain employs TRBV7-2 and TRBJ2-3; 9 nucleotides align to TRBD2. The CDR3 is 15 amino acids. Germline V gives CDR1 SGHTA, CDR2 FQGNSA. V shed 1 base and J 11 bases; nucleotides not matched to a gene: 10. In DNA, the CDR3 is TGTGCCAGCAGCTTAGTGTATGGGACTAGCAGCGAGCAGTATTTT. It is translated as CASSLVYGTSSEQYF. The full variable domain, rest sourced from reference TRBV7-2 and TRBJ2-3, is GAGVSQSPSNKVTEKGKDVELRCDPISGHTALYWYRQSLGQGLEFLIYFQGNSAPDKSGLPSDRFSAERTGGSVSTLTIQRTQQEDSAVYLCASSLVYGTSSEQYFGPGTRLTVL.

This clonotype came up many times. The library was designed around alpha chains, so this beta chain is a stray read whose abundance carries little weight. The genes are TRBV7-9 and TRBJ1-2, with D perhaps TRBD1 (6 bases). The CDR3 has 13 residues. Trimming pared 5 bases from V and 8 bases from J, leaving 15 bases between. Germline V CDR1 and CDR2: SEHNR, FQNEAQ (reference sequence). The CDR3 bases are TGTGCCAGCAGCCTAGGACAGCAGGTCGGCTACACCTTC. Protein sequence: CASSLGQQVGYTF.

This clonotype ranks as medium-sized. This beta chain is a stray sequence in a library constructed for alpha chains; its clone size is not meaningful. The rearrangement joins TRBV12-3 or TRBV12-4 to TRBJ2-7; TRBD1 agrees at 7 bases. This CDR3 contains 12 residues. The ends lost 5 bases at V and 3 bases at J; junction bases unmatched: 1. In DNA form, the CDR3 reads TGTGCCAGCAGTCGGGACAGCTACGAGCAGTACTTC. Protein sequence: CASSRDSYEQYF.

By frequency in the sample, this clonotype is medium-sized. Little can be read into the size of this beta chain, an off-target read in a library designed for alpha chains. The V and J genes are TRBV5-1 and TRBJ2-7; weak D call: TRBD2 (5 bases). Germline V gene sequence: CDR1 SGHRS, CDR2 YFSETQ. Trimming stripped 3 bases from V and 2 bases from J, with 12 bases between. The CDR3 sequence is 14 residues long. In DNA form, the CDR3 reads TGCGCCAGCAGCTCCGGACTGACGACCTACGAGCAGTACTTC. Protein product: CASSSGLTTYEQYF.

This clonotype is deemed medium-sized (0.01 to 0.1%). This beta chain lies outside the target of a library built for alpha chains; its clone size means little. The chain recombines TRBV29-1 with TRBJ2-3, with D maybe TRBD2 (6 bases). CDR3 length: 14 amino acids. In germline, CDR1 is SQVTM, CDR2 ANQGSEA. V dropped 4 bases and J dropped 1 base, with 12 bases sitting between them. The CDR3 region has the DNA TGCAGCGTTGTAGGGAGGACCGGCACAGATACGCAGTATTTT. Translating gives CSVVGRTGTDTQYF.

Remarks on this clonotype: For a library built for alpha chains, this beta chain is a stray read; little rests on its size. This chain links TRBV5-6 with TRBJ2-7; a weak D match, TRBD1 (5 bases). Germline V CDR1 and CDR2: SGHDT, YYEEEE. Trimming stripped 3 bases from V and 3 bases from J, with 10 bases between. The CDR3 length is 13 residues. The DNA for the CDR3 is TGTGCCAGCAGCTCGTCAGGGAACTACGAGCAGTACTTC. This encodes CASSSSGNYEQYF.

At least ten counts were recorded for this clonotype. The library was prepared for alpha chains; this beta chain is a stray read, so its frequency means little. The chain employs TRBV6-6 and TRBJ2-7, with D uncertain. The germline V and J ends were trimmed by 4 bases and 6 bases, with 7 bases remaining between them. CDR1 and CDR2 (germline): MNHNY, SVGAGI (reference sequence). This CDR3 is 11 amino acids long. This chain's CDR3 is CASSFGSEQYF. CDR3 coding DNA: TGTGCCAGCAGTTTTGGGTCCGAGCAGTACTTC.

This clonotype was observed many times. This beta chain lies outside the target of a library built for alpha chains; its clone size means little. V gene TRBV4-3 combines with J gene TRBJ2-7; D might be TRBD1 (6 bases). Trimming pared 4 bases from V and 0 bases from J, leaving 19 bases between. Germline V lookup: CDR1 LGHNA, CDR2 YSLEER. This CDR3 comprises 17 residues. The CDR3 is CASSLHMGHRSSYEQYF. The CDR3 DNA follows: TGCGCCAGCAGCCTCCATATGGGACACCGGAGCTCCTACGAGCAGTACTTC.

This clonotype appeared many times. Since it is a stray read in a library aimed at alpha chains, this beta chain has a size that is not meaningful. V usage is TRBV9 and J usage is TRBJ2-1; D may match TRBD1 or TRBD2 (6 bases each). Germline CDR1 SGDLS, CDR2 YYNGEE. The CDR3 covers 15 residues. The V gene lost 4 bases and the J gene lost 8 bases, with 19 bases spanning the gap. Here the CDR3 reads CASSKGGLPFDEQFF. For the CDR3, the DNA is TGTGCCAGCAGCAAAGGGGGACTCCCGTTTGATGAGCAGTTCTTC.

Comments on this clonotype: Because this beta chain is a stray read in a library intended to capture alpha chains, its abundance should not be given much weight. The genes are TRBV5-1 and TRBJ2-7; 11 bases are a match to TRBD1. The germline V gene has CDR1 SGHRS and CDR2 YFSETQ. This CDR3 is 15 amino acids long. Trimming cost V 3 bases and J 5 bases; bases outside gene matches: 7. CDR3 loop: CASSSEWTGGHEQYF. DNA of the CDR3: TGCGCCAGCAGCTCGGAATGGACAGGGGGCCACGAGCAGTACTTC. The whole variable domain, filled in from reference TRBV5-1 and TRBJ2-7, reads KAGVTQTPRYLIKTRGQQVTLSCSPISGHRSVSWYQQTPGQGLQFLFEYFSETQRNKGNFPGRFSGRQFSNSRSEMNVSTLELGDSALYLCASSSEWTGGHEQYFGPGTRLTVT.

This clonotype appeared many times. This beta chain slipped into a library made for alpha chains as a stray read, so its size is not meaningful. The CDR3 protein is CASRRSSYNEQFF. Here the CDR3 DNA reads TGTGCCAGCAGAAGAAGCTCCTACAATGAGCAGTTCTTC. The chain is built from TRBV11-2 and TRBJ2-1; no clear D gene. Germline V gene lookup returns CDR1 SGHAT and CDR2 FQNNGV. Trimming stripped 6 bases from V and 0 bases from J, with 6 bases between. The CDR3 is 13 residues long.

There are many counts of this clonotype. For a library built for alpha chains, this beta chain is a stray read; little rests on its size. The CDR3 DNA reads as TGTGCTAGTGGTTTGGTAGTCAGTTTGAACACTGAAGCTTTCTTT. Protein: CASGLVVSLNTEAFF. V gene TRBV12-5 combines with J gene TRBJ1-1, with no clear D. The V end lost 0 bases, the J end lost 0 bases, and 8 bases lay between the germline ends. Germline lookup yields CDR1 LGHNT and CDR2 FRNRAP. The CDR3 contains 15 residues. The full variable domain, its missing parts supplied by reference TRBV12-5 and TRBJ1-1, is DARVTQTPRHKVTEMGQEVTMRCQPILGHNTVFWYRQTMMQGLELLAYFRNRAPLDDSGMPKDRFSAEMPDATLATLKIQPSEPRDSAVYFCASGLVVSLNTEAFFGQGTRLTVV.

This clonotype was found many times. The library was designed around alpha chains, so this beta chain is a stray read whose abundance carries little weight. The V gene is TRBV3-1, the J gene TRBJ2-2; 8 nucleotides agree with TRBD1. Germline V gene sequence: CDR1 LGHDT, CDR2 YNNKEL (reference sequence). The J segment lost 6 bases and the V segment lost 5 bases, leaving 5 bases of the junction unmatched. This CDR3 is built from 14 residues. Here the CDR3 reads CASSSDRAAGELFF. The CDR3 DNA follows: TGTGCCAGCAGCTCGGACAGGGCCGCCGGGGAGCTGTTTTTT. The whole variable domain, remainder taken from reference TRBV3-1 and TRBJ2-2, is DTAVSQTPKYLVTQMGNDKSIKCEQNLGHDTMYWYKQDSKKFLKIMFSYNNKELIINETVPNRFSPKSPDKAHLNLHINSLELGDSAVYFCASSSDRAAGELFFGEGSRLTVL.

This clonotype ranks as medium-sized (0.01 to 0.1%). Since it is a stray read in a library aimed at alpha chains, this beta chain has a size that is not meaningful. The rearrangement joins TRBV4-2 to TRBJ2-2, with D perhaps matching TRBD2 (6 bases). CDR1 and CDR2 from the germline V gene are LGHNA and YNFKEQ. V was shortened by 5 bases and J by 5 bases, with 12 bases between the two germline ends. The CDR3 extends over 14 amino acids. The CDR3 region is CASSEQEGTGELFF. Here the CDR3 DNA reads TGTGCCAGCAGCGAACAGGAGGGAACCGGGGAGCTGTTTTTT.